This T cell receptor beta chain was sequenced in a study of blood T cells in healthy people across ages. Whole-study findings and limits: Roughly linear age-related decline in beta diversity appeared, significant by age about 40. Changes in expanded clonotypes were possibly confounded, as the CMV status of donors was unknown.

Only a few counts were recorded for this clonotype. Antigen specificity is unknown. Germline V CDR1 and CDR2: SGHTA, FQGNSA. V lost 5 bases to trimming and J lost 4 bases; unmatched junction nucleotides: 7. The CDR3 is 15 residues long. A second PCR, run for roughly 7 to 12 cycles, used a sample-barcoded 5' primer plus a J-beta primer mix. A single record per CDR3 protein comes from TCRdb applying MiXCR to the 5' RACE reads. The sample records about 1,000,000 distinct CDR3 sequences, 40% to 55% being singletons. V gene TRBV7-2 combines with J gene TRBJ1-2, with 10 bases aligning to TRBD1. The origin of this receptor is a woman aged 55-70 years in good health. Sequencing used blood. The CDR3 sequence: CASSTRQGAGYGYTF. In nucleotides, the CDR3 is TGTGCCAGCAGCACCCGACAGGGGGCTGGCTATGGCTACACCTTC.